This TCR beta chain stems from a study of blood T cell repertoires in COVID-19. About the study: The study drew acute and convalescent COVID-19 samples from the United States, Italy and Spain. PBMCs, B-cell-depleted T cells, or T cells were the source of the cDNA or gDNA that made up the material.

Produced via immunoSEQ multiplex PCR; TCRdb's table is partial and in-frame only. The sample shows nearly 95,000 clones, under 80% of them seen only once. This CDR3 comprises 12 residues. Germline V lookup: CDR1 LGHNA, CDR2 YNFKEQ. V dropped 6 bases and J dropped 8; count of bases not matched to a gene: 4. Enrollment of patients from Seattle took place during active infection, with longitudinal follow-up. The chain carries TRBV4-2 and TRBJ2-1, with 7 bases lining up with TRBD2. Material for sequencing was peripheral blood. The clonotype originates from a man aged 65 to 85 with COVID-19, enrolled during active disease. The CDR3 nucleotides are TGTGCCAGCAGTTCGGGGAGGGATGAGCAGTTCTTC. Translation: CASSSGRDEQFF.